The entry below describes one TCR beta chain. Looked up from germline, CDR1 is SGHNT and CDR2 is YENEEA. The CDR3 spans 17 residues. Trimming at V came to 0 bases and at J to 5 bases, leaving 3 bases not matched to a gene. The data were obtained in a study of blood T cell repertoires in COVID-19. Assay: immunoSEQ multiplex PCR; the TCRdb copy retains only in-frame clones and omits some. The repertoire has about 440,000 clones, roughly 88% of them found once; the top ten carry less than 0.75%. The study counted Cohort 3 donors as recovered given two negative PCRs, clearance, or symptom resolution. Sequences were obtained from PBMCs or T cells enriched from blood (not recorded which). This receptor was identified in a man between 18 and 35 years old who had recovered from COVID-19. The chain joins TRBV11-3 to TRBJ2-2, with 13 bases matching TRBD2. The DNA for the CDR3 is TGTGCCAGCAGCTTAGATCGGGGACTAGCGGGAACCGGGGAGCTGTTTTTT. This codes for CASSLDRGLAGTGELFF.